One and the same sample provided the 3 T cell receptor beta chains below, sequenced in a study of T cells in Graves' hyperthyroidism and ophthalmopathy. Amplification of TCR beta CDR3 regions was performed using RNA transcripts as template. The HTBI primer set served for first-round RT-PCR of the TCR CDR3. In TCRdb, the multiplex PCR reads were re-called with MiXCR into one record per CDR3 protein. The table includes more than 300,000 distinct CDR3 sequences, around a sixth detected once. Sequenced material: blood. These receptors all stem from a man between 18 and 35 years old with Graves' ophthalmopathy.

This clonotype was counted many times. The V gene is TRBV5-1, the J gene TRBJ1-1; no reliable D call. V lost 4 bases, J lost 2 bases, and 9 bases lay in between. The germline V gene has CDR1 SGHRS and CDR2 YFSETQ. The CDR3 totals 13 residues. The CDR3 sequence is CASSTGHNTEAFF. CDR3 sequence (DNA): TGCGCCAGCAGCACGGGCCATAACACTGAAGCTTTCTTT.

The sample holds many counts of this clonotype. In nucleotides, the CDR3 is TGTGCCAGCAGTTTGTCAGGGTTGGGGCTGAACACTGAAGCTTTCTTT. Its translation is CASSLSGLGLNTEAFF. The V gene is TRBV12-3 or TRBV12-4, the J gene TRBJ1-1; D may be TRBD1 (5 bases). V dropped 3 bases and J dropped 0 bases, with 14 bases sitting between them. This CDR3 spans 16 amino acids.

The sample holds many counts of this clonotype. CDR3 nucleotides: TGTGCCAGCAGCCCCCATAGTAGCGCGGACACCGGGGAGCTGTTTTTT. Translating it yields CASSPHSSADTGELFF. The chain employs TRBV7-9 and TRBJ2-2; perhaps TRBD2 as D (5 bases). In germline, CDR1 is SEHNR, CDR2 FQNEAQ (reference sequence). This CDR3 comprises 16 residues. The V end lost 5 bases, the J end lost 3 bases, and 16 bases lay between the germline ends.